These T cell receptor beta chains were read from a single sample in a study of cytomegalovirus exposure and HLA in healthy donors. TCRdb's table, derived via immunoSEQ multiplex PCR, lists solely in-frame clones and lacks some. The data show around 150,000 clones, with 64% seen just once and 3% held by the top ten. Specimen: PBMCs. These TCRs come from a woman in her twenties or thirties in good health and CMV-seropositive. CDR3s include the opening cysteine and the closing phenylalanine or tryptophan. A D gene is named only where the DNA matches it firmly. Clone size is given for some rows only: seen once, a few or many times, or a class if the clone is expanded.

abundance: -; d_gene: -; v_gene: TRBV5-1; j_gene: TRBJ1-1; CDR3aa: CASSLVQGRSTEAFF; CDR3nt: TGCGCCAGCAGCTTGGTGCAGGGTCGTAGCACTGAAGCTTTCTTT
abundance: -; d_gene: -; v_gene: TRBV7-9; j_gene: TRBJ1-5; CDR3aa: CASSFSDQPQHF; CDR3nt: TGTGCCAGCAGCTTCTCGGATCAGCCCCAGCATTTT
abundance: few; d_gene: TRBD2; v_gene: TRBV18; j_gene: TRBJ2-2; CDR3aa: CASSPSGGSGELFF; CDR3nt: TGTGCCAGCTCACCAAGCGGGGGATCCGGGGAGCTGTTTTTT
abundance: -; d_gene: TRBD2; v_gene: TRBV7-9; j_gene: TRBJ2-7; CDR3aa: CASSLRLAGGNEQYF; CDR3nt: TGTGCCAGCAGCCTCCGACTAGCGGGAGGTAACGAGCAGTACTTC
abundance: -; d_gene: TRBD1; v_gene: TRBV6-5; j_gene: TRBJ1-2; CDR3aa: CASSYSTGVGRGYTF; CDR3nt: TGTGCCAGCAGTTACTCGACAGGGGTGGGTAGGGGCTACACCTTC
abundance: -; d_gene: TRBD1; v_gene: TRBV25-1; j_gene: TRBJ2-5; CDR3aa: CASSDQWTGHQETQYF; CDR3nt: TGTGCCAGCAGTGATCAGTGGACAGGGCACCAAGAGACCCAGTACTTC
abundance: -; d_gene: TRBD1; v_gene: TRBV11-1; j_gene: TRBJ1-2; CDR3aa: CASSDEQGAHGYTF; CDR3nt: TGTGCCAGCAGTGATGAGCAGGGGGCTCATGGCTACACCTTC
abundance: -; d_gene: -; v_gene: TRBV5-4; j_gene: TRBJ1-1; CDR3aa: CASSLWSGTEAFF; CDR3nt: TGTGCCAGCAGCTTGTGGAGTGGCACTGAAGCTTTCTTT
abundance: -; d_gene: -; v_gene: TRBV6-1; j_gene: TRBJ1-2; CDR3aa: CASTATGLGDGYTF; CDR3nt: TGTGCCAGCACTGCGACGGGACTAGGGGATGGCTACACCTTC
abundance: few; d_gene: -; v_gene: TRBV11-2; j_gene: TRBJ2-1; CDR3aa: CASMAGRSYNEQFF; CDR3nt: TGTGCCAGCATGGCGGGAAGGTCCTACAATGAGCAGTTCTTC
abundance: -; d_gene: -; v_gene: TRBV5-4; j_gene: TRBJ2-1; CDR3aa: CASSLTGPPYNEQFF; CDR3nt: TGTGCCAGCAGCTTAACAGGGCCCCCCTACAATGAGCAGTTCTTC
abundance: -; d_gene: TRBD2; v_gene: TRBV5-1; j_gene: TRBJ2-1; CDR3aa: CASSPPRLALYNEQFF; CDR3nt: TGCGCCAGCAGTCCCCCGAGACTAGCGTTATACAATGAGCAGTTCTTC
abundance: -; d_gene: TRBD1; v_gene: TRBV2; j_gene: TRBJ2-7; CDR3aa: CASSESGQGTTEQYF; CDR3nt: TGTGCCAGCAGTGAAAGTGGACAGGGGACGACCGAGCAGTACTTC
abundance: -; d_gene: TRBD2; v_gene: TRBV13; j_gene: TRBJ2-5; CDR3aa: CASSSVGLAGANQETQYF; CDR3nt: TGTGCCAGCAGCTCGGTGGGACTAGCGGGAGCGAACCAAGAGACCCAGTACTTC
abundance: few; d_gene: -; v_gene: TRBV29-1; j_gene: TRBJ2-7; CDR3aa: CSVVSASGVYEQYF; CDR3nt: TGCAGCGTTGTATCCGCGAGCGGAGTCTACGAGCAGTACTTC
abundance: -; d_gene: -; v_gene: TRBV5-1; j_gene: TRBJ1-3; CDR3aa: CASSFDSSGNTIYF; CDR3nt: TGCGCCAGCAGCTTTGACAGCTCTGGAAACACCATATATTTT
abundance: -; d_gene: -; v_gene: TRBV6-5; j_gene: TRBJ1-2; CDR3aa: CASSYSTQGNYGYTF; CDR3nt: TGTGCCAGCAGTTACTCTACCCAGGGGAACTATGGCTACACCTTC
abundance: -; d_gene: TRBD2; v_gene: TRBV5-1; j_gene: TRBJ2-3; CDR3aa: CASSLTSGWRTNTDTQYF; CDR3nt: TGCGCCAGCAGCTTGACTAGCGGGTGGCGAACAAACACAGATACGCAGTATTTT
abundance: -; d_gene: -; v_gene: TRBV4-1; j_gene: TRBJ2-5; CDR3aa: CATGGSQETQYF; CDR3nt: TGCGCCACCGGCGGTTCTCAAGAGACCCAGTACTTC
abundance: -; d_gene: -; v_gene: TRBV27; j_gene: TRBJ2-2; CDR3aa: CASSPRPGELFF; CDR3nt: TGTGCCAGCAGCCCGCGCCCCGGGGAGCTGTTTTTT
abundance: once; d_gene: TRBD2; v_gene: TRBV5-1; j_gene: TRBJ2-3; CDR3aa: CASTGGGGGGPLNTQYF; CDR3nt: TGCGCCAGCACCGGAGGCGGCGGGGGGGGCCCTTTGAATACGCAGTATTTT
abundance: -; d_gene: -; v_gene: TRBV4-1; j_gene: TRBJ1-3; CDR3aa: CASSSWSYSGNTIYF; CDR3nt: TGCGCCAGCAGCTCATGGTCCTACTCTGGAAACACCATATATTTT
abundance: -; d_gene: -; v_gene: TRBV18; j_gene: TRBJ1-5; CDR3aa: CASSHRGDQPQHF; CDR3nt: TGTGCCAGCTCTCACCGGGGGGATCAGCCCCAGCATTTT
abundance: few; d_gene: TRBD1; v_gene: TRBV13; j_gene: TRBJ2-5; CDR3aa: CASSSSRDRGGETQYF; CDR3nt: TGTGCCAGCAGCTCTTCCCGGGACAGGGGGGGAGAGACCCAGTACTTC
abundance: -; d_gene: TRBD2; v_gene: TRBV6-1; j_gene: TRBJ2-3; CDR3aa: CASSATTGGRGTDTQYF; CDR3nt: TGTGCCAGCAGTGCCACCACGGGGGGGCGCGGCACAGATACGCAGTATTTT